This TCR beta chain stems from a study of shared clonotypes between healthy human individuals. Germline assignment: CDR1 SGHTA and CDR2 FQGTGA. This CDR3 is built from 13 residues. With V trimmed by 6 bases and J by 10 bases, 5 bases remained unmatched. Sequencing used immunoSEQ multiplex PCR; TCRdb keeps in-frame clones, though not all of them. The data hold 850,000 to 1,200,000 clones, with approximately 72% observed a single time. On this clone itself: Other nucleotide sequences in the sample specify the same CDR3.

The clonotype comes from a man between 18 and 35 years old in good health. The V gene is TRBV7-3, the J gene TRBJ2-1; the match to TRBD2 covers 11 bases. Input material: memory CD4+ T cells sorted from blood. Regarding subset: CD45RA-negative fraction. The CDR3 loop reads CASSVAGGREQFF. CDR3 DNA sequence: TGTGCCAGCAGTGTAGCGGGGGGGCGAGAGCAGTTCTTC.